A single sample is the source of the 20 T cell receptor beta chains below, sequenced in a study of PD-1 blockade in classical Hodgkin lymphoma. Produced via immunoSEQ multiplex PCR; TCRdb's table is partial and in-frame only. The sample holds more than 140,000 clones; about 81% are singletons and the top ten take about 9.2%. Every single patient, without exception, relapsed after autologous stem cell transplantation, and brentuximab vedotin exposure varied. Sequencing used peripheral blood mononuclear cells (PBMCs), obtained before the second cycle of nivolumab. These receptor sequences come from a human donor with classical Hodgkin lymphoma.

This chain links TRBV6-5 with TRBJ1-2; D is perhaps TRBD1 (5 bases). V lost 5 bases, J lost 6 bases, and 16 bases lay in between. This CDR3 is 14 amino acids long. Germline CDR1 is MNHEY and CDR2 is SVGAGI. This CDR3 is CASSTGRANHGYTF. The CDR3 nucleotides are TGTGCCAGCAGTACAGGCAGGGCAAACCATGGCTACACCTTC.

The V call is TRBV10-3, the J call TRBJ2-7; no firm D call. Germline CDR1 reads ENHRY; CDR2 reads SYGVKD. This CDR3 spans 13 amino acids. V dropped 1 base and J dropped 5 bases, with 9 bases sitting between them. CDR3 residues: CAISEYGENEQYF. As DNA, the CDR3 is TGTGCCATCAGTGAGTATGGGGAAAACGAGCAGTACTTC.

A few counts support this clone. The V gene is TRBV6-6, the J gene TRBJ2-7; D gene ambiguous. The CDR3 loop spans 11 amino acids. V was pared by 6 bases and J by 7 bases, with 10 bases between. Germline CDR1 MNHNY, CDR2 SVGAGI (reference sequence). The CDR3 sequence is CASSLTREQYF. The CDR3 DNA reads TGTGCCAGCAGCCTTACAAGGGAGCAGTACTTC.

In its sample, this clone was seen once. The CDR3 nucleotides are TGTGCCAGCAGCGCTACGATCTGGGACAGGGGCGATGGTGAGCAGTTCTTC. Translated, it gives CASSATIWDRGDGEQFF. This chain uses TRBV7-9 with TRBJ2-1; 10 bases are shared with TRBD1. The CDR3 extends over 17 amino acids. V was clipped by 5 bases and J by 9 bases; unmatched bases: 16. Germline CDR1 and CDR2: SEHNR and FQNEAQ (reference sequence). Variable domain in full (rest from reference TRBV7-9 and TRBJ2-1): DTGVSQNPRHKITKRGQNVTFRCDPISEHNRLYWYRQTLGQGPEFLTYFQNEAQLEKSRLLSDRFSAERPKGSFSTLEIQRTEQGDSAMYLCASSATIWDRGDGEQFFGPGTRLTVL.

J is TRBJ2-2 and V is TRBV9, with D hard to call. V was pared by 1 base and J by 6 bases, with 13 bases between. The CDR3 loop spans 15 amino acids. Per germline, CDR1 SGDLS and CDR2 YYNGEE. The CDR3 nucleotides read TGTGCCAGCAGCGTAACCCCGGGCGCCGCCGGGGAGCTGTTTTTT. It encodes CASSVTPGAAGELFF.

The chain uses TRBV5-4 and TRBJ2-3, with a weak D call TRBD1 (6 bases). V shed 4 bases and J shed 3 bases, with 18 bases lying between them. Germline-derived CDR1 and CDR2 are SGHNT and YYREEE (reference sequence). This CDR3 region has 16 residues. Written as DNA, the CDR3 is TGTGCCAGCAGCCCTATAGGACAGAGGGTTACAGATACGCAGTATTTT. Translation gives CASSPIGQRVTDTQYF.

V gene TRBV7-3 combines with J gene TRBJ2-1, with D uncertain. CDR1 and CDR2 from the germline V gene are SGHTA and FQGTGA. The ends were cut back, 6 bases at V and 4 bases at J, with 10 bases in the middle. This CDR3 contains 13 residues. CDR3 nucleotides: TGTGCCAGCAGTACTCCCCAATACAATGAGCAGTTCTTC. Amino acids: CASSTPQYNEQFF.

CDR3 sequence (DNA): TGTGCCAGCAGCCAATTTTTCGGCACAGATACGCAGTATTTT. Its protein is CASSQFFGTDTQYF. This chain joins TRBV14 and TRBJ2-3, with unresolved D. Trimming took 2 bases from V and 1 from J, leaving 7 bases between them. The CDR3 loop spans 14 amino acids. CDR1 is SGHDN and CDR2 is FVKESK in the germline V gene.

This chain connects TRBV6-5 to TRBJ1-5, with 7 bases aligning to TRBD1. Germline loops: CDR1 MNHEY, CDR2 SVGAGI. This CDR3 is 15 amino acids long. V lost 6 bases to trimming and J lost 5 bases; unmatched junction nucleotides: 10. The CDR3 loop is CASSRHPTGDQPQHF. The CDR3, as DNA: TGTGCCAGCAGCCGACACCCTACAGGGGATCAGCCCCAGCATTTT.

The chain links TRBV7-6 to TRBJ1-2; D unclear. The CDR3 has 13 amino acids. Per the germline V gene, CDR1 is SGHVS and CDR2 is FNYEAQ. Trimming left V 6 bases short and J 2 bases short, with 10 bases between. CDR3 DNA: TGTGCCAGCAGGAAGGACGGAAACTATGGCTACACCTTC. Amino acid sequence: CASRKDGNYGYTF.

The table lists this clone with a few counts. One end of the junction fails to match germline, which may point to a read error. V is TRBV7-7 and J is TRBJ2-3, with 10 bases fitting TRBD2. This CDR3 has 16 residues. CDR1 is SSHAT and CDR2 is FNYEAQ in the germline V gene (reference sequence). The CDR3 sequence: CASSPLAGANTDTQYF. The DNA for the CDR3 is TGTGCTAGCAGCCCTCTAGCGGGGGCCAACACAGATACGCAGTATTTT.

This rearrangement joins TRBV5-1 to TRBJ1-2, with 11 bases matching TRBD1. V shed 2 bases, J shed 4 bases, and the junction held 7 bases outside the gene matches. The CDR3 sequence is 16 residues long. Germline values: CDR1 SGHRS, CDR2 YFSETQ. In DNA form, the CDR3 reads TGCGCCAGCAGCTTCGAGGGACAGGGGGTTAGCTATGGCTACACCTTC. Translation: CASSFEGQGVSYGYTF. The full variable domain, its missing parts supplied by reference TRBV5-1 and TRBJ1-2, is KAGVTQTPRYLIKTRGQQVTLSCSPISGHRSVSWYQQTPGQGLQFLFEYFSETQRNKGNFPGRFSGRQFSNSRSEMNVSTLELGDSALYLCASSFEGQGVSYGYTFGSGTRLTVV.

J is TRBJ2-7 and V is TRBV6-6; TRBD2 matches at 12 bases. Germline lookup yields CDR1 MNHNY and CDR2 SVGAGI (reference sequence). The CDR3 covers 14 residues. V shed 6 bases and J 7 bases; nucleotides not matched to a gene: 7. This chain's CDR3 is CASRSSGGAGEQYF. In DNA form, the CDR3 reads TGTGCCAGCAGGTCTAGCGGGGGGGCAGGAGAGCAGTACTTC.

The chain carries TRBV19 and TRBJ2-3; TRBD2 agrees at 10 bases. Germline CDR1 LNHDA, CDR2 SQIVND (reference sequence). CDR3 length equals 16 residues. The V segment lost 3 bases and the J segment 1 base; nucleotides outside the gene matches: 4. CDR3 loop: CASSIPLAGGTDTQYF. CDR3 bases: TGTGCCAGTAGTATCCCCCTAGCGGGGGGCACAGATACGCAGTATTTT. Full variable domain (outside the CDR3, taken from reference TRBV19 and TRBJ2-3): DGGITQSPKYLFRKEGQNVTLSCEQNLNHDAMYWYRQDPGQGLRLIYYSQIVNDFQKGDIAEGYSVSREKKESFPLTVTSAQKNPTAFYLCASSIPLAGGTDTQYFGPGTRLTVL.

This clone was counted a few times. The CDR3: CASKGPGLGQPQHF. Written as DNA, the CDR3 is TGTGCCAGCAAGGGGCCTGGCCTGGGGCAGCCCCAGCATTTT. The chain links TRBV28 to TRBJ1-5; D might be TRBD1 (5 bases). Germline values: CDR1 MDHEN, CDR2 SYDVKM. The CDR3 covers 14 residues. Trimming took off 7 bases at V and 7 bases at J, with 17 bases between the two ends.

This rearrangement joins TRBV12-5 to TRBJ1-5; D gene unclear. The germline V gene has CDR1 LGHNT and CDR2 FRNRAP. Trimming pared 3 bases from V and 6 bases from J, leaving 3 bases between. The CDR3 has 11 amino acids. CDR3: CASGLVQPQHF. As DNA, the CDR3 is TGTGCTAGTGGTTTAGTTCAGCCCCAGCATTTT.

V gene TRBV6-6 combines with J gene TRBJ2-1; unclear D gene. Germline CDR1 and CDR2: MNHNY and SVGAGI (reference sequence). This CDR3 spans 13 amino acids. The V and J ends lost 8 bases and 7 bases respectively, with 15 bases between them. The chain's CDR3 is CASFRLGLNEQFF. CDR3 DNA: TGTGCCAGCTTCCGACTGGGTCTTAATGAGCAGTTCTTC.

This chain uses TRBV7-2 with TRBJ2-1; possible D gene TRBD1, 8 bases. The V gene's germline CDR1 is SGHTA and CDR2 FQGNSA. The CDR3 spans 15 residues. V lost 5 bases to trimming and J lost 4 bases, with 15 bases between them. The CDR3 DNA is TGTGCCAGCAGCCAGGACAGGGAGGGTTACAATGAGCAGTTCTTC. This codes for CASSQDREGYNEQFF.

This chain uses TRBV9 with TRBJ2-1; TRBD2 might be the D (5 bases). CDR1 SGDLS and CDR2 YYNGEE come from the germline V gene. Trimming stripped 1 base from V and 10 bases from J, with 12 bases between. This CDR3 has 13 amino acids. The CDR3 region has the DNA TGTGCCAGCAGCGTAATGGGAGAATGGGAGCAGTTCTTC. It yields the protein CASSVMGEWEQFF.

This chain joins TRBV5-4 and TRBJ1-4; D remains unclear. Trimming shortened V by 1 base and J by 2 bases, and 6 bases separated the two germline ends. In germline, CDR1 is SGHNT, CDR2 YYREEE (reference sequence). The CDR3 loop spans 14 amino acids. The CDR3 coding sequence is TGTGCCAGCAGCTTGAAGGCGACTAATGAAAAACTGTTTTTT. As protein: CASSLKATNEKLFF. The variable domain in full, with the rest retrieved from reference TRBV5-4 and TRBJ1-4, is ETGVTQSPTHLIKTRGQQVTLRCSSQSGHNTVSWYQQALGQGPQFIFQYYREEENGRGNFPPRFSGLQFPNYSSELNVNALELDDSALYLCASSLKATNEKLFFGSGTQLSVL.